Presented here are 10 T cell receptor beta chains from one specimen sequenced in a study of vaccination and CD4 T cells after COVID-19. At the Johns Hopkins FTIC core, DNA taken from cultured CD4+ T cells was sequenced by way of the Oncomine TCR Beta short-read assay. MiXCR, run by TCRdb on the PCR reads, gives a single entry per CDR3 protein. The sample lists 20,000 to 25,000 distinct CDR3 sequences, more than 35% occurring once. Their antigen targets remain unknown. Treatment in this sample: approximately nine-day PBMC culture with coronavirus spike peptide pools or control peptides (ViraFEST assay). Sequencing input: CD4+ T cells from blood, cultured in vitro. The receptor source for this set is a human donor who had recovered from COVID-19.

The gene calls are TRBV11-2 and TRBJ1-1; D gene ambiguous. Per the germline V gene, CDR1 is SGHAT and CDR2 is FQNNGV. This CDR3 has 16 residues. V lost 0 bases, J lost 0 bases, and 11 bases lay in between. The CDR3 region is CASSLDSPGMNTEAFF. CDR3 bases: TGTGCCAGCAGCTTAGATTCACCAGGAATGAACACTGAAGCTTTCTTT.

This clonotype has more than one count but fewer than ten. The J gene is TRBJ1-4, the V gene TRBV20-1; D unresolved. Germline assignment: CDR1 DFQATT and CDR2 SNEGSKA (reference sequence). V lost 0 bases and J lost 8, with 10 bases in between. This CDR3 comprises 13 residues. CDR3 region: CSARDRLWEKLFF. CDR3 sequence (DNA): TGCAGTGCTAGAGATCGACTTTGGGAAAAACTGTTTTTT.

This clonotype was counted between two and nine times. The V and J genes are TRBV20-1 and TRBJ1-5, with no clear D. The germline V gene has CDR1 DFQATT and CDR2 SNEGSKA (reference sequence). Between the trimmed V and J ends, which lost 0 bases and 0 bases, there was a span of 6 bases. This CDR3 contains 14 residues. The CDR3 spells CSARDHISNQPQHF. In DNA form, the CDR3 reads TGCAGTGCTAGAGATCATATTAGCAATCAGCCCCAGCATTTT.

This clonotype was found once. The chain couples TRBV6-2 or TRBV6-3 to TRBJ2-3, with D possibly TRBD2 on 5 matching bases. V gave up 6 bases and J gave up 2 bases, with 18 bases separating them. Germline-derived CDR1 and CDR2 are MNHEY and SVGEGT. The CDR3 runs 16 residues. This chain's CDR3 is CASSQDSRRSTDTQYF. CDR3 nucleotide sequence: TGTGCCAGCAGCCAGGACTCCCGGCGGTCCACAGATACGCAGTATTTT.

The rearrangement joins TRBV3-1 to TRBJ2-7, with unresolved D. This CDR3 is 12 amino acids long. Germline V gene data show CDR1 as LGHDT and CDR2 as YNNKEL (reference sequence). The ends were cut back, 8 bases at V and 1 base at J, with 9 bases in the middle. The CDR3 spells CASQAGSYEQYF. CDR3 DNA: TGTGCCAGCCAAGCAGGTTCCTACGAGCAGTACTTC.

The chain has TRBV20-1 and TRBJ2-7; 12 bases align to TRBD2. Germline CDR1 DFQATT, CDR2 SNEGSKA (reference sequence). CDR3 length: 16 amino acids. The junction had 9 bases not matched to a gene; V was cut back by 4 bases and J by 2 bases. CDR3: CSATPGLAGAAYEQYF. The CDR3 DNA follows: TGCAGTGCTACGCCGGGACTAGCGGGTGCCGCCTACGAGCAGTACTTC.

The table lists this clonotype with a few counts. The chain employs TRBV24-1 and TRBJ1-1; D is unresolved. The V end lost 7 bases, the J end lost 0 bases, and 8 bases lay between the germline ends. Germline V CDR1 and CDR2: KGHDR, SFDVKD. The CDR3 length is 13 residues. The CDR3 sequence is CATSGGMNTEAFF. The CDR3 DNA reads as TGTGCCACCAGCGGAGGGATGAACACTGAAGCTTTCTTT.

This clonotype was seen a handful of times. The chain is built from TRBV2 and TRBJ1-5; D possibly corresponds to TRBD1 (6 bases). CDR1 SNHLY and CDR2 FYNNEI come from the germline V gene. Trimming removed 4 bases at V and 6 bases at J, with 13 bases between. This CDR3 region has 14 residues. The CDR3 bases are TGTGCCAGCAGTGCACAAGGGGGTGGTCAGCCCCAGCATTTT. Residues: CASSAQGGGQPQHF.

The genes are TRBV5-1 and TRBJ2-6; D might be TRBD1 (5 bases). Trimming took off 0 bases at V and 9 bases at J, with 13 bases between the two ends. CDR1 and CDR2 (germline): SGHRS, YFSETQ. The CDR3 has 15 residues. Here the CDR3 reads CASSLDRQGGNVLTF. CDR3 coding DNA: TGCGCCAGCAGCTTGGATAGGCAGGGCGGCAACGTCCTGACTTTC.

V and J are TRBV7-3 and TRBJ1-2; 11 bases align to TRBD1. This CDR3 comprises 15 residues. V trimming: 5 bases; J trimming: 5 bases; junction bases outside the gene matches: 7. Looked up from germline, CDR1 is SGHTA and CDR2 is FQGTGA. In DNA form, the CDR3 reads TGTGCCAGCAGCCCCGGACAGGGGGCGGGATATGGCTACACCTTC. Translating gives CASSPGQGAGYGYTF.